This TCR beta chain is from a study of blood T cell repertoires in COVID-19. Study-level background: Donors in the United States, Italy and Spain gave samples during acute or convalescent COVID-19. PBMCs, B-cell-depleted T cells, or T cells were the source of the cDNA or gDNA that made up the material.

Per the original data handling: Estimates of nucleated cell counts were drawn from the amplification of reference gene primers. Produced via immunoSEQ multiplex PCR; TCRdb's table is partial and in-frame only. The V and J calls and the clone size are those of that table, but D and trimming were determined from the DNA. There are 220,000 or so clones in the sample; roughly nine tenths occur only once, and about 6.5% lies in the top ten. The CDR3 covers 15 residues. Germline V CDR1 and CDR2: LGHNA, YNFKEQ. V lost 1 base and J 0 bases, leaving 9 bases between the germline ends. This clonotype originated in a man in his sixties who had recovered from COVID-19. This chain connects TRBV4-2 to TRBJ2-5; weak D call: TRBD2 (7 bases). The sample was peripheral blood. CDR3 DNA sequence: TGTGCCAGCAGCCAAGGGGAGGGGGACCAAGAGACCCAGTACTTC. This translates into CASSQGEGDQETQYF.